A single T cell receptor (beta chain) is shown here with its context. V dropped 5 bases and J dropped 4 bases, with 10 bases sitting between them. CDR1 and CDR2 (germline): DFQATT, SNEGSKA (reference sequence). The CDR3 has 12 residues. Relying on iRepertoire HTBI primers and Arm-PCR of CDR3 regions, the team built TCR beta libraries. TCRdb ran MiXCR on the multiplex PCR reads and lists one entry per CDR3 protein. The sample has 300,000 to 500,000 distinct CDR3 sequences, roughly 20% seen once. Time point meaning: persistent/refractory GD, antithyroid drugs over 5 years with positive TRAb. PBMCs provided the RNA from which the TCR library was made. This entry is derived from a study of regulatory T cells in long-lasting Graves disease.

This receptor was obtained from a female donor with Graves disease. The sequenced sample was peripheral blood mononuclear cells (PBMCs), obtained when the disease was refractory, from a patient treated with antithyroid drugs. The rearrangement uses TRBV20-1 and TRBJ2-3; D is uncertain. The CDR3 is CSAVFLSDTQYF. As DNA, the CDR3 is TGCAGTGCTGTTTTTTTGTCAGATACGCAGTATTTT.